This TCR beta chain was sequenced during a study of T cell changes during pregnancy in multiple sclerosis. Clones were sequenced by immunoSEQ multiplex PCR, and TCRdb holds only the in-frame ones, with some missing. The sample lists under 70,000 clones, roughly 88% occurring once. V lost 5 bases to trimming and J lost 6 bases, with 18 bases between them. In germline, CDR1 is SGHAT, CDR2 FQNNGV. The CDR3 is made up of 15 amino acids. The chain links TRBV11-2 to TRBJ2-3; D gene ambiguous. The receptor's source is a female donor in good health, enrolled as a control in a pregnancy study. Source: peripheral blood, taken in the third trimester of pregnancy. The DNA of the CDR3 is TGTGCCAGCAGCCTCATCGAACTTGCCTCGGATACGCAGTATTTT. It encodes CASSLIELASDTQYF.